This TCR beta chain appears in the sequencing data of a study of T cells in Graves' hyperthyroidism and ophthalmopathy (dated 2019 in TCRdb). At the level of the whole study: Peripheral blood was collected at initial diagnosis, before any treatment. To identify TCR V-J signatures that set the groups apart, the researchers used a discovery cohort of more than 95 patients, made up of 40 to 45 with Graves' ophthalmopathy and about 60 with stable Graves' hyperthyroidism. An independent validation cohort of about 19 hyperthyroidism patients and over 15 patients who later progressed to ophthalmopathy tested prospective prediction of ophthalmopathy. For training and testing, the approximately 92 patients in the discovery cohort were randomly divided in a 7:3 ratio. In about six Graves' hyperthyroidism patients, the study also compared T-cell repertoires from thyroid tissue with T-cell repertoires from blood. After blood sampling, hyperthyroidism patients were treated with methimazole at a starting dose of 30 mg daily, and ophthalmopathy patients were treated with high-dose intravenous methylprednisolone. The paper describes TCR Vbeta CDR3 sequencing of 135 peripheral blood samples, made up of roughly 40 ophthalmopathy patients, approximately 76 hyperthyroidism patients and approximately 17 progressor patients.

As concerns this clonotype: The antigen this receptor binds is unknown. A read error may be the cause here, since a much bigger clone is one base away.

For this chain, trimming is 6 bases at the V end and 5 bases at the J end, and the number of junction bases without a gene match is 2. As encoded in the germline V gene, CDR1 is MNHEY while CDR2 is SVGEGT. The CDR3 contains 14 residues, cysteine and phenylalanine counted. Only CDR3 DNA remains: 42 bases, in frame from the first base. TCR beta CDR3 regions were amplified from RNA transcripts. A first-round RT-PCR of the TCR CDR3 used the HTBI primer set with the Qiagen OneStep RT-PCR kit. The libraries were constructed in a second round of multiplex PCR and then size-selected and purified. The libraries were sequenced on an Illumina HiSeq2000 using paired-end 100 bp reads. The authors' pipeline ran thus. Raw data were processed with SOAPnuke, discarding reads with adapters, uncalled bases, mean Phred below 15, or no exact constant-primer or identifier match. COPE v1.2.5 was used to merge the high-quality paired reads, and each unique nucleotide sequence was defined as a clonotype. Clonotypes were aligned to IMGT TRBV, TRBD and TRBJ reference segments using MiTCR v1.1. Only V-J combinations with frequency above 0.0001, covering 99.2% of repertoires, were analysed. The TCS score was defined as the ratio of F50 (clonal expansion) to E x V (chaos), calculated using BLOSUM62-based TCRdist between CDR3 peptides within each V-J. Welch's t-statistics and random forest reduced approximately 520 V-J features to roughly 13, which were used in a naive Bayes classifier (R e1071). The public reads were quality trimmed at Q25 with fastp and then assembled into clones with MiXCR by TCRdb, keeping productive beta chains. One record per CDR3 amino acid sequence lists the most common genes and DNA. The V and J calls and clone size come from TCRdb's table, not from the authors' own analysis. For this sample the table gives around 620,000 distinct CDR3 sequences, of which roughly 17% were detected only once. The ten biggest clones cover around 4% of the sample.

A patient counted as having stable Graves' hyperthyroidism if no progression to ophthalmopathy occurred over 18 months of follow-up. The hyperthyroidism patients were between 18 and 65 years old and newly diagnosed, with a disease duration of less than 2 months. Any patient with an uncontrolled infection, another autoimmune disease, pregnancy or lactation was excluded. Diagnoses were based on clinical symptoms, serum thyroxine and TRAb, thyroid ultrasound and orbital computed tomography. PBMCs were isolated from roughly 10 ml of fresh peripheral blood by Ficoll-Paque density gradient centrifugation. Trizol reagent was used to extract total RNA, and RNA quality was then checked on an Agilent 2100 Bioanalyzer. Paper-wide results and their limitations: A 13 V-J signature model separated ophthalmopathy from stable hyperthyroidism, with around 91% sensitivity and about 81% specificity in cross-validation and 80%/75% in testing. During validation, the model predicted progression to ophthalmopathy a median of roughly six months ahead of onset, with around 65% sensitivity and roughly 72% specificity. Blood samples also contained most of the expanded thyroid clonotypes (frequency above 0.001), which suggests that blood repertoires may reflect thyroid immune responses. No statistical method was used to fix the sample size in advance, and group allocation was not hidden from the investigators.

This chain joins TRBV6-2 or TRBV6-3 to TRBJ1-6, with 9 bases aligning to TRBD1. The sample taken for sequencing was blood. This clonotype originated in a woman aged 30 to 39 with Graves' hyperthyroidism. CDR3 loop: CASSRDRDNSPLHF. The DNA sequence is given as TGTGCCAGCAGCCGGGACAGGGATAATTCACCCCTCCACTTT.